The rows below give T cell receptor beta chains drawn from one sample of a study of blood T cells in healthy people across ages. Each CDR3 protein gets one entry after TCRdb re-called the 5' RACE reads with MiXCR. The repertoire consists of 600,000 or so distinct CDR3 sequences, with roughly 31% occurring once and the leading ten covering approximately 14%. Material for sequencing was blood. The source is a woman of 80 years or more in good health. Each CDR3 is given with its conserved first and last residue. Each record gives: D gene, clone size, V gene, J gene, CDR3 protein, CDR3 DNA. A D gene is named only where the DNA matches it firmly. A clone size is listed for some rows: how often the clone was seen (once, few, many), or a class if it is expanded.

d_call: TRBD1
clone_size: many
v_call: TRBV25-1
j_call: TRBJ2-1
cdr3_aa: CASSQGDPSYNEQFF
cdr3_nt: TGTGCCAGCAGTCAGGGGGACCCCTCCTACAATGAGCAGTTCTTC

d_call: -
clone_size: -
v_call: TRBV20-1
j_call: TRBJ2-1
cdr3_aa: CSARDPLGNEQFF
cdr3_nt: TGCAGTGCTAGGGACCCGCTGGGCAATGAGCAGTTCTTC

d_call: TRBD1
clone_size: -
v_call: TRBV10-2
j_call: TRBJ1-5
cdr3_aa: CASSYGRGRGQPQHF
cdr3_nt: TGCGCCAGCAGTTATGGCAGGGGGCGAGGGCAGCCCCAGCATTTT

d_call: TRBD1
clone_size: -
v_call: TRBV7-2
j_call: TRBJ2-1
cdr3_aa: CASKTGTGYNEQFF
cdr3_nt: TGTGCCAGCAAAACCGGGACAGGGTACAATGAGCAGTTCTTC

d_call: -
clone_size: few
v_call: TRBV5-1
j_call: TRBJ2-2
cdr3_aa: CASSPGGRGGELFF
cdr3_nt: TGCGCCAGCAGCCCAGGCGGCAGGGGAGGGGAGCTGTTTTTT

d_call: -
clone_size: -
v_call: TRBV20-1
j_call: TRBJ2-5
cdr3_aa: CSARGLRGAQETQYF
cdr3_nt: TGCAGTGCTAGAGGTTTGCGGGGAGCCCAAGAGACCCAGTACTTC

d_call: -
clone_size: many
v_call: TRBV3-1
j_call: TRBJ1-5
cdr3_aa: CASSSGPSRPQHF
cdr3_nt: TGTGCCAGCAGCTCGGGCCCCAGTCGGCCCCAGCATTTT

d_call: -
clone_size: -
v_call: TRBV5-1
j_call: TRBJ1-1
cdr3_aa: CASSLGIDGEAFF
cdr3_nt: TGCGCCAGCAGCTTGGGCATAGACGGAGAAGCTTTCTTT

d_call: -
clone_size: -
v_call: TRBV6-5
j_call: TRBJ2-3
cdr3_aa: CASRRGWITDTQYF
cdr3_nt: TGTGCCAGCAGAAGGGGGTGGATCACAGATACGCAGTATTTT

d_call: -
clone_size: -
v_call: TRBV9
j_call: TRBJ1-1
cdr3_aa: CASSALGDELGAEAFF
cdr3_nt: TGTGCCAGCAGCGCATTAGGGGACGAGTTAGGGGCTGAAGCTTTCTTT

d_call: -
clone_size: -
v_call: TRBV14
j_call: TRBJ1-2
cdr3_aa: CANSQADSLYGYTF
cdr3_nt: TGTGCCAACAGCCAAGCCGACAGTCTCTATGGCTACACCTTC

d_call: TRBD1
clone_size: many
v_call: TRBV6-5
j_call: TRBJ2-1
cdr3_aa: CASRDTGGGQFF
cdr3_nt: TGTGCCAGCAGGGATACAGGGGGTGGGCAGTTCTTC

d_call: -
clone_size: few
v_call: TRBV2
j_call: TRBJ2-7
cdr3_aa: CASSGRGHSSYEQYF
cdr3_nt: TGTGCCAGCAGTGGACGCGGACACAGCTCCTACGAGCAGTACTTC

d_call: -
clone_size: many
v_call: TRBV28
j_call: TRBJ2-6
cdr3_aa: CASSSRSGANVLTF
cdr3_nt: TGCGCCAGCAGCTCCCGCTCTGGGGCCAACGTCCTGACTTTC